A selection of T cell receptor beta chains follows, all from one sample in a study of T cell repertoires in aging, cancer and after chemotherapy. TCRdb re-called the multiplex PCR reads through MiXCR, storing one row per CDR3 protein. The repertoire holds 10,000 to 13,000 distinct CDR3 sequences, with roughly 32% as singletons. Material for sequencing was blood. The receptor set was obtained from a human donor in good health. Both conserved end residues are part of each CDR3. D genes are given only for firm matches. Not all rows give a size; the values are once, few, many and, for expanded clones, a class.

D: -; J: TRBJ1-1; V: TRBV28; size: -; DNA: TGTGCCAGCGGAAATCAGAATACTTTCTTT; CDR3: CASGNQNTFF
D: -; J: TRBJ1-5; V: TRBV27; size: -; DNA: TGTGCCAGCAGTTTATCTGGGAATCAGCCCCAGCATTTT; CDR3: CASSLSGNQPQHF
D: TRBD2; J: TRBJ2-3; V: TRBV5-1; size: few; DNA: TGCGCCAGCAGCCTTGGACTAGCGGGGGCAGATACGCAGTATTTT; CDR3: CASSLGLAGADTQYF
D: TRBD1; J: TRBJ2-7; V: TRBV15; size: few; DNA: TGTGCCACCAGCAATGACAGGGGGCGGTACGACGAGCAGTACTTC; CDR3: CATSNDRGRYDEQYF
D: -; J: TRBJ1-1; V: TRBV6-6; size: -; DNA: TGTGCCAGCAGTTACTCTTGGGACACTGAAGCTTTCTTT; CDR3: CASSYSWDTEAFF
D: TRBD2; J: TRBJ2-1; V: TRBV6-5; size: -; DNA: TGTGCCAGCAGTTGGGGACTAGAATACAATGAGCAGTTCTTC; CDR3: CASSWGLEYNEQFF
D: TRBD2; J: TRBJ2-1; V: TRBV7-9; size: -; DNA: TGTGCCAGCAGCTCCACTCTAGCGGGAGGGCCCCCGGGTCGCTACAATGAGCAGTTCTTC; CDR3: CASSSTLAGGPPGRYNEQFF
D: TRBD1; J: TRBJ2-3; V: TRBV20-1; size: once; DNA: TGCAGTGCCATCAAGGCAGGGGGAGTAGGAGATACGCAGTATTTT; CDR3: CSAIKAGGVGDTQYF
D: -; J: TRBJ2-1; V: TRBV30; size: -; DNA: TGTGCCTGGAGTGTCAGGGTCGCGGTCTACAATGAGCAGTTCTTC; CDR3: CAWSVRVAVYNEQFF
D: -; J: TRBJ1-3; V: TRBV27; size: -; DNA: TGTGCCAGCAGTTCTACAGGGCACTCTGGAAACACCATATATTTT; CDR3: CASSSTGHSGNTIYF
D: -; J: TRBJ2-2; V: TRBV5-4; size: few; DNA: TGTGCCAGCAGCCAGAAAACAGGGCCCGGGGAGCTGTTTTTT; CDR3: CASSQKTGPGELFF
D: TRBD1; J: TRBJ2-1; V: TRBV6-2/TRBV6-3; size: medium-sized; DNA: TGTGCCAGCAATACAAGACAGGGCTACAATGAGCAGTTCTTC; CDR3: CASNTRQGYNEQFF
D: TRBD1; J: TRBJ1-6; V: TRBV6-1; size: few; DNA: TGTGCCAGCAGTGATGGCCAAACAGGGGGCTTTTCACCCCTCCACTTT; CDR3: CASSDGQTGGFSPLHF
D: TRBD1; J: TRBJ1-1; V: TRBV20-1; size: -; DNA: TGCAGTGCTAGAGTCCGGGACAGGGATACTGAAGCTTTCTTT; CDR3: CSARVRDRDTEAFF
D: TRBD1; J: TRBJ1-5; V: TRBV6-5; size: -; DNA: TGTGCCAGCGAGAGGGGACAGGGGAGCAATCAGCCCCAGCATTTT; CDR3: CASERGQGSNQPQHF